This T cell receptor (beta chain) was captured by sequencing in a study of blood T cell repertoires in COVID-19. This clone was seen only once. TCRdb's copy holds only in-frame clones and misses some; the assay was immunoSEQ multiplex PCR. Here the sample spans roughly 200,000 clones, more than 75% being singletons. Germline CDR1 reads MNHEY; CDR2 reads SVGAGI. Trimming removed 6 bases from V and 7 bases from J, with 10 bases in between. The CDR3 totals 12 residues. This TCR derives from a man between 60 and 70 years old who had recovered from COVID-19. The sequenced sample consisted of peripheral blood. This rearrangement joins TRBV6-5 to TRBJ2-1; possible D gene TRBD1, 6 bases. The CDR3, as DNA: TGTGCCAGCAGGAAGCAGGGGAATGAGCAGTTCTTC. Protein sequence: CASRKQGNEQFF.